Listed below are T cell receptor beta chains from one sample, sequenced in a study of cytomegalovirus exposure and HLA in healthy donors. Libraries were prepared by immunoSEQ multiplex PCR; TCRdb keeps only in-frame clonotypes and omits some of them. The table records about 170,000 clones, around four fifths of them present only once. Input material: PBMCs. These receptors were obtained from a female donor in good health and CMV-seronegative. Each CDR3 is given with its conserved first and last residue. Fields, in order: clone size, CDR3 length, V gene, J gene, CDR3 protein. Clone size is shown for a subset of rows, as once, few, many or a class of expanded clone.

-	16	TRBV7-2	TRBJ1-1	CASSLQGSYLNTEAFF
-	14	TRBV2	TRBJ1-1	CASSEALEGAEAFF
-	14	TRBV10-3	TRBJ1-2	CAISESGSPYGYTF
-	16	TRBV11-2	TRBJ2-3	CASSPPREKRTDTQYF
-	13	TRBV27	TRBJ2-7	CASRGTVDYEQYF
-	12	TRBV5-1	TRBJ2-5	CASSLVSETQYF
-	13	TRBV18	TRBJ1-3	CASSPDPGDTIYF
-	17	TRBV4-2	TRBJ2-4	CASSQGWQGDSKNSQYF
-	14	TRBV5-8	TRBJ2-1	CASSSWGAEGEQFF
-	14	TRBV6-1	TRBJ1-5	CASSDREINQPQHF
-	14	TRBV5-4	TRBJ2-7	CASSFGTREYEQYF
-	14	TRBV5-1	TRBJ1-2	CASTQYGEGHGYTF
once	15	TRBV11-2	TRBJ1-1	CASSSDRGRNTEAFF
once	14	TRBV29-1	TRBJ1-5	CSVEGLVTHQPQHF
-	15	TRBV29-1	TRBJ2-5	CSVNRDSIIQETQYF
few	13	TRBV9	TRBJ1-1	CASSVTGGTEAFF
-	16	TRBV7-2	TRBJ2-5	CASSLFAGAHGETQYF